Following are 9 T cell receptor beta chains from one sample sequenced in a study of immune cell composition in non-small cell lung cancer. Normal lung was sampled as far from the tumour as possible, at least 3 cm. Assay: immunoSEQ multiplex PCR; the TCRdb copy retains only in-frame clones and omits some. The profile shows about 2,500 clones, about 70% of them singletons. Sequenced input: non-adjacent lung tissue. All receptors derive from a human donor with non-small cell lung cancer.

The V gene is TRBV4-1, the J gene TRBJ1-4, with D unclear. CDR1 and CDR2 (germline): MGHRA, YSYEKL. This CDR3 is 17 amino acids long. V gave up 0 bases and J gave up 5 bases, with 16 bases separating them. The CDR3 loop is CASSQEPVAGVNEKLFF. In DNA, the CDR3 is TGCGCCAGCAGCCAAGAGCCCGTCGCAGGCGTGAATGAAAAACTGTTTTTT.

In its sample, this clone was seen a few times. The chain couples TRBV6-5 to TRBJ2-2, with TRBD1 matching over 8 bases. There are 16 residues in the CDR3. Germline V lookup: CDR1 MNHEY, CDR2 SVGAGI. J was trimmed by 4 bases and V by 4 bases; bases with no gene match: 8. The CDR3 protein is CASSFFDTGGTGELFF. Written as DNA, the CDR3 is TGTGCCAGCAGTTTCTTCGACACAGGGGGCACCGGGGAGCTGTTTTTT.

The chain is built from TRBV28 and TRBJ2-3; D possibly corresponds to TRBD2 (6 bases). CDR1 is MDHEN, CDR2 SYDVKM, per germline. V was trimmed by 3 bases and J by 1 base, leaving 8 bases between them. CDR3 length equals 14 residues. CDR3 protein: CASSLTGGTDTQYF. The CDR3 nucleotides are TGTGCCAGCAGTTTGACGGGGGGCACAGATACGCAGTATTTT.

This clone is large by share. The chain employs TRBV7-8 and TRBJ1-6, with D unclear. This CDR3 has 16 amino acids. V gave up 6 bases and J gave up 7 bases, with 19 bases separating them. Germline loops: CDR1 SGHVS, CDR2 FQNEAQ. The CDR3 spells CASSQEAGLGNSPLHF. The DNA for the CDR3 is TGTGCCAGCAGTCAGGAGGCAGGCTTAGGCAATTCACCCCTCCACTTT.

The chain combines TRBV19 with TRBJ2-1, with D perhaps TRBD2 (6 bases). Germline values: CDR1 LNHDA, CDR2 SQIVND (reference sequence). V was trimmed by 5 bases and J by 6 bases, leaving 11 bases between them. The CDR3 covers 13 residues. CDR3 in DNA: TGTGCCAGTAGTCTCGGGGGTGGCAATGAGCAGTTCTTC. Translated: CASSLGGGNEQFF.

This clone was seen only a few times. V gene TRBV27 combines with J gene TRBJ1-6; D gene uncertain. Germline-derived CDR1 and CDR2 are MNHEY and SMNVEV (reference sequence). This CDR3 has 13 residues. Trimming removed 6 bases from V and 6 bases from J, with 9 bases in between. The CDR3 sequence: CASSRLTNSPLHF. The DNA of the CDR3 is TGTGCCAGCAGCCGACTTACTAATTCACCCCTCCACTTT.

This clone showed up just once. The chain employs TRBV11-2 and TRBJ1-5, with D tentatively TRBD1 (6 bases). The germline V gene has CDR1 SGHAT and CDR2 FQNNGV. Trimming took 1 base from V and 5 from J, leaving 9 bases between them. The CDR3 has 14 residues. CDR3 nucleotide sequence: TGTGCCAGCAGCTTAGGGACAGCCGATCAGCCCCAGCATTTT. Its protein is CASSLGTADQPQHF.

CDR3: CASSLQTGPRGTEAFF. CDR3 in DNA: TGCGCCAGCAGCCTCCAGACAGGGCCCAGGGGGACTGAAGCTTTCTTT. The chain links TRBV5-1 to TRBJ1-1, with 7 nucleotides matching TRBD1. The CDR3 consists of 16 residues. With V trimmed by 4 bases and J by 5 bases, 14 bases remained unmatched. The germline V gene encodes CDR1 SGHRS and CDR2 YFSETQ.

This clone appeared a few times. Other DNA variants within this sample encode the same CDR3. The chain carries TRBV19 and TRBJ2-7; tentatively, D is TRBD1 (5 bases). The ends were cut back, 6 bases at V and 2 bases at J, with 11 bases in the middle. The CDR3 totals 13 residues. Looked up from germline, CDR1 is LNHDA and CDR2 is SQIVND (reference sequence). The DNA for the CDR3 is TGTGCCAGTAGCCCAGGGCTTCCCTACGAGCAGTACTTC. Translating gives CASSPGLPYEQYF.